This T cell receptor (beta chain) stems from a study of blood T cells in healthy people across ages (dated by TCRdb to between 2015 and 2016). In terms of the full investigation: In model experiments, template switching captured roughly one uniquely barcoded TCR beta cDNA molecule for every two T cells. Using deep sequencing normalized with unique cDNA molecular identifiers, the study measured how TCR beta repertoire diversity changes with age. Donors were grouped into four age groups: young (average 16 years), middle-aged (39), aged (about 60) and long-lived (less than 85). To avoid experimental bias, donors of different ages were spread randomly across the sequencing lanes. The study analyzed two additional independent replicas of 1 million unique cDNA reads from the same blood draw for two donors, one aged 18 to 30 and one aged 80 or older. General study outcomes and caveats: The percentage of naive T cells measured by flow cytometry correlated strongly with observed TCR beta diversity. Conclusive comparison of naive and antigen-experienced compartments was prevented by the profiling of bulk unsorted PBMCs. Donor CMV infection status was unknown, potentially confounding age-related changes in expanded clonotypes. Estimates of total diversity from one million sequenced T cells were regarded as lower bounds and underestimates. The long-lived group showed more naive CD4+ T cells, fewer expanded clones and increased TCR diversity than the aged group, suggesting age selection. As age increased, observed TCR beta diversity per million T cells dropped in a roughly linear way, and a significant reduction was already evident by age about 36.

From V the trimming removes 1 base and from J it removes 1 base, while the gene matches leave 10 bases of the junction unaccounted for. CDR1 and CDR2 are read off the germline V gene (reference sequence) as DFQATT and SNEGSKA. The CDR3 covers 17 residues, taking in both the cysteine and the phenylalanine. The sequence is cut down to CDR3 DNA, 51 bases in frame from base 1. A word on this clonotype: Its binding antigen is unknown. Base quality data are lacking; no much larger clone is found one base away.

Library preparation employed 5' RACE. Reads for this sample came from an Illumina HiSeq 2500. A second PCR of roughly 7 to 12 cycles was run with a J-beta primer mix and a sample-barcoded 5' primer. A template-switch 5' adaptor carrying 12 random nucleotides introduced a unique molecular identifier onto each TCR beta cDNA molecule. At least 2.5 million CDR3-containing paired-end reads were obtained from each sample. All of the RNA was converted into first-strand cDNA using the Mint cDNA synthesis kit, with a TRBC-specific oligonucleotide serving as the primer. After uracil-DNA glycosylase treatment, a first 18-cycle PCR used universal primers M1SS and BC2_uni_R on all cDNA. Per the original workflow: For normalization, 1 million high-quality reads were randomly selected from each sample, with every read carrying a distinct molecular identifier. Reads with shared molecular identifiers were discarded instead of being binned into consensus sequences. MiTCR, run with a Q25 quality threshold and the strictest error-elimination algorithm, handled CDR3 identification, clonotype clustering and error correction. Lower-bound total TCR beta diversity was estimated with a nonparametric unseen species model using Euler transformation. The raw public data were reprocessed by TCRdb itself: fastp quality trimming at Q25, MiXCR clonotype calling, in-frame beta chains only. Entries are consolidated by CDR3 protein sequence, retaining the most common genes and DNA. These V and J calls derive from TCRdb rather than the authors' analysis. The sample records roughly 1.6 million distinct CDR3 sequences, about 31% of which are singletons. Over 9% of the sample is held by the ten biggest clonotypes.

Systemically healthy Caucasian individuals from Russia, around 38 in total and aged roughly 6 to 100 years, were included as donors. Around 10 milliliters of peripheral blood were collected from each donor into EDTA-treated Vacutainer tubes. Ficoll-Paque density-gradient centrifugation was used to isolate PBMCs, with at least 7 million per sample. Trizol reagent was used to extract total RNA from the PBMCs, yielding at least 5 micrograms per sample. The percentages of naive CD45RAhigh/CD27high T cells were determined by flow cytometry on a PBMC aliquot from every donor. This chain is built from TRBV20-1 and TRBJ2-1, with 7 central nucleotides matching TRBD2. Sample: blood. The TCR was taken from a woman in her twenties or thirties in good health. The nucleotide sequence is TGCAGTGCTAGAGGTAACCCTCGGGGGGAATCCTACAATGAGCAGTTCTTC. Its amino acids are CSARGNPRGESYNEQFF.